This is a list of T cell receptor beta chains from one sample in a study of blood T cells in healthy people across ages. Each CDR3 protein gets one entry after TCRdb re-called the 5' RACE reads with MiXCR. The sample records roughly 900,000 distinct CDR3 sequences, 25% to 30% being singletons. Sequencing was carried out using blood. The origin of the receptors is a woman older than 75 in good health. The CDR3 runs from the conserved cysteine through the conserved F or W. The order of the fields is D gene, clone size, J gene, V gene, CDR3 protein, CDR3 DNA. The D gene is left open where the match is weak. Clone size is stated in some rows and not others, as once, few, many or a class when expanded.

D gene: TRBD1; clone size: many; J gene: TRBJ2-1; V gene: TRBV5-5; CDR3 protein: CASSPFPGQGIDEQFF; CDR3 DNA: TGTGCCAGCAGCCCATTCCCGGGACAGGGGATTGATGAGCAGTTCTTC
D gene: -; clone size: many; J gene: TRBJ2-1; V gene: TRBV20-1; CDR3 protein: CSASGGAEQFF; CDR3 DNA: TGCAGTGCTAGCGGGGGAGCGGAGCAGTTCTTC
D gene: -; clone size: -; J gene: TRBJ2-1; V gene: TRBV24-1; CDR3 protein: CATSDPPSENNEQFF; CDR3 DNA: TGTGCCACCAGTGACCCACCTAGCGAAAACAATGAGCAGTTCTTC
D gene: -; clone size: -; J gene: TRBJ1-1; V gene: TRBV7-9; CDR3 protein: CASSYSSTVPSEAFF; CDR3 DNA: TGTGCCAGCAGCTACTCCTCGACAGTTCCATCTGAAGCTTTCTTT
D gene: TRBD2; clone size: -; J gene: TRBJ2-2; V gene: TRBV6-5; CDR3 protein: CASSGLSGGRDGELFF; CDR3 DNA: TGTGCCAGCAGCGGGTTGAGCGGGGGGCGGGACGGGGAGCTGTTTTTT
D gene: -; clone size: -; J gene: TRBJ1-5; V gene: TRBV20-1; CDR3 protein: CSASVLAGLNQPQHF; CDR3 DNA: TGCAGTGCTAGCGTTCTGGCAGGTCTCAATCAGCCCCAGCATTTT
D gene: -; clone size: -; J gene: TRBJ2-3; V gene: TRBV7-9; CDR3 protein: CASSLGGSGTSTDTQYF; CDR3 DNA: TGTGCCAGCAGCTTAGGTGGGAGCGGAACTAGCACAGATACGCAGTATTTT
D gene: -; clone size: -; J gene: TRBJ1-5; V gene: TRBV18; CDR3 protein: CASSPGFGQPQHF; CDR3 DNA: TGTGCCAGCTCACCAGGGTTTGGCCAGCCCCAGCATTTT
D gene: TRBD1; clone size: -; J gene: TRBJ1-2; V gene: TRBV3-1; CDR3 protein: CASSQDRQGIYGDTF; CDR3 DNA: TGTGCCAGCAGCCAAGACAGACAGGGAATCTATGGCGACACCTTC
D gene: TRBD1; clone size: many; J gene: TRBJ1-2; V gene: TRBV20-1; CDR3 protein: CSASGGGNYGYTF; CDR3 DNA: TGCAGTGCTTCAGGGGGCGGTAACTATGGCTACACCTTC
D gene: -; clone size: -; J gene: TRBJ1-6; V gene: TRBV12-3/TRBV12-4; CDR3 protein: CTSRDTGNSPLHF; CDR3 DNA: TGTACCAGCAGGGACACGGGAAATTCGCCCCTCCACTTT
D gene: -; clone size: few; J gene: TRBJ1-1; V gene: TRBV27; CDR3 protein: CASSLSWWQGPRDTEAFF; CDR3 DNA: TGTGCCAGCAGTTTATCGTGGTGGCAGGGGCCACGAGACACTGAAGCTTTCTTT